The present T cell receptor (beta chain) was sequenced within a study of blood T cells in healthy people across ages. With a J-beta primer mix and a sample-barcoded 5' primer, a second PCR ran about 6 to 11 cycles. Each CDR3 protein gets one entry after TCRdb re-called the 5' RACE reads with MiXCR. Of 550,000 to 700,000 distinct CDR3 sequences in the sample, 25% to 30% were seen once. This CDR3 contains 15 residues. The V gene's germline CDR1 is SQVTM and CDR2 ANQGSEA. With 7 bases clipped from V and 5 bases from J, the junction kept 14 bases outside the gene matches. The genes are TRBV29-1 and TRBJ1-1; 9 positions agree with TRBD1. The TCR comes from a woman in her 70s in good health. What was sequenced was blood. The CDR3 nucleotides read TGCAGCGCGGTACGCACCGGGACAGGGTTAACTGAAGCTTTCTTT. It translates to CSAVRTGTGLTEAFF.